The present T cell receptor beta chain was sequenced within a study of control samples from healthy donors and cancer patients. CDR1 SNHLY and CDR2 FYNNEI come from the germline V gene. This CDR3 is 15 amino acids long. V trimming: 6 bases; J trimming: 0 bases; junction bases outside the gene matches: 5. The assay was immunoSEQ multiplex PCR, and TCRdb's table has in-frame clones only and misses some. The table has about 130,000 clones, around 92% seen once; the top ten hold around 0.52%. The TCR originated in a man of 80 years or more with head and neck cancer. Sequenced input: PBMCs. This chain uses TRBV2 with TRBJ2-1; TRBD2 aligns across 7 bases. CDR3 sequence (DNA): TGTGCCAGCAGGGGAACGGGGGGCTCCTACAATGAGCAGTTCTTC. Encoded protein: CASRGTGGSYNEQFF.